Sequencing of this TCR beta chain was carried out in a study of blood T cell repertoires in COVID-19. The data were produced by immunoSEQ multiplex PCR, yet TCRdb's version contains in-frame clones alone and is incomplete. The data contain approximately 390,000 clones, approximately 87% of them singletons. V was clipped by 8 bases and J by 6 bases, with 13 bases between them. The CDR3 is made up of 12 amino acids. The rearrangement uses TRBV12-3 or TRBV12-4 and TRBJ1-1; the D is unclear. Source material: PBMCs or T cells enriched from blood (not recorded which). This receptor was taken from a woman aged 45 to 65 who had recovered from COVID-19. CDR3: CASAELLAEAFF. For the CDR3, the DNA is TGTGCCAGCGCGGAACTTCTCGCTGAAGCTTTCTTT.